Here is one T cell receptor (beta chain) with its context. Its antigen is as yet unknown. Second doses were pooled across both intervals (about 4 or about 12 weeks). Here immunoSEQ multiplex PCR was the method, and the copy in TCRdb shows in-frame clones only, minus some. The sample has about 110,000 clones, approximately 90% seen once. These data belong to a study of T cell responses to AZD1222 COVID-19 vaccine. General study findings and limits: Donor demographics were predominantly white British with a female majority; clonal diversity may be underestimated. Reports indicate that nearly half of spike-specific TCRs are directed at unmutated variant regions.

The V gene's germline CDR1 is MNHEY and CDR2 SVGEGT. Germline trimming cut 3 bases from V and 9 bases from J; bases unmatched to any gene: 8. The length of the CDR3 is 15 residues. The TCR comes from an adult who received the AZD1222 COVID-19 vaccine. The sequences come from peripheral blood, collected 28 days after the second AZD1222 dose. The rearrangement joins TRBV6-2 or TRBV6-3 to TRBJ2-2; 9 bases align to TRBD2. The CDR3 nucleotides are TGTGCCAGCAGTTATGTCCAGCGGGAGGACCGGGAGCTGTTTTTT. As protein: CASSYVQREDRELFF.